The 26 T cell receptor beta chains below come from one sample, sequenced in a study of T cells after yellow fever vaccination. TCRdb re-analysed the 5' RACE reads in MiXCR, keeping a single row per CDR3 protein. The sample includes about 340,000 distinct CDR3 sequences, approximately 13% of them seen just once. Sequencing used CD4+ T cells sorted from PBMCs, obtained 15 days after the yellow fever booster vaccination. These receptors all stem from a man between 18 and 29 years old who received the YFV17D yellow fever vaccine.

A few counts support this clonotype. The CDR3 DNA follows: TGTGCCAGCAGCCCCATGGGACTAGCGGCAGATACGCAGTATTTT. As protein: CASSPMGLAADTQYF. This chain uses TRBV7-6 with TRBJ2-3, with 11 bases that match TRBD2. The CDR3 extends over 15 amino acids. V was clipped by 5 bases and J by 4 bases; unmatched bases: 5. CDR1 is SGHVS and CDR2 is FNYEAQ in the germline V gene.

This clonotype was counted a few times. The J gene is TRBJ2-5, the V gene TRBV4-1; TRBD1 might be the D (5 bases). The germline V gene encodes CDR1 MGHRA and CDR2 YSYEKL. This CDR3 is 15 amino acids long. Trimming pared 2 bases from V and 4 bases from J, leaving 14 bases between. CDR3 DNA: TGCGCCAGCAGCCAACCGACAGTTCGTAGAGAGACCCAGTACTTC. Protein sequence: CASSQPTVRRETQYF.

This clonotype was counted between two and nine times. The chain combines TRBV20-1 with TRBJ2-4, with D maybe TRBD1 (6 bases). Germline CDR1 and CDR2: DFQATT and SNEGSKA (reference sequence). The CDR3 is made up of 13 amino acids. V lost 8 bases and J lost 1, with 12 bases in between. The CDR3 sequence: CSTHRDAKNIQYF. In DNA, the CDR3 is TGCAGTACGCACAGGGACGCCAAAAACATTCAGTACTTC.

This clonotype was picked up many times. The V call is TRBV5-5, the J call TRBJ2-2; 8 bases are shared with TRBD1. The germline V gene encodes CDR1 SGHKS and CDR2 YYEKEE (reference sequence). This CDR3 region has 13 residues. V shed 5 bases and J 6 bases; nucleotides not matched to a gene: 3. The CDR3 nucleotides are TGTGCCAGCAGACGGACAGGGTCCGGGGAGCTGTTTTTT. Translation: CASRRTGSGELFF.

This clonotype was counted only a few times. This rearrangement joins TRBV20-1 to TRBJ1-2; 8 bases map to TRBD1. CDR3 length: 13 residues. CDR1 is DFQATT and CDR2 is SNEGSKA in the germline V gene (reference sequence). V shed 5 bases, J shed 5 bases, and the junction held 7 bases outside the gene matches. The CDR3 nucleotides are TGCAGTGCTTTCTCAGGGGGCGGATATGGCTACACCTTC. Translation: CSAFSGGGYGYTF.

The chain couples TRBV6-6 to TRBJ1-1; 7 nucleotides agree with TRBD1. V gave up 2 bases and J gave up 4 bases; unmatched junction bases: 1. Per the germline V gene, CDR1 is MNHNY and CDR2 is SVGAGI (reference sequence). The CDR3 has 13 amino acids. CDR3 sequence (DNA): TGTGCCAGCAGTTACGGGACAGCCACTGAAGCTTTCTTT. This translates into CASSYGTATEAFF.

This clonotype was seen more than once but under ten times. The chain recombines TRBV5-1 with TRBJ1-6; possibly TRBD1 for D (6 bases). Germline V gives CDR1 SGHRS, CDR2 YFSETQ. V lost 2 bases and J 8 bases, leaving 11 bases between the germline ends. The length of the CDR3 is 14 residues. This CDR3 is CASSLNRADSPLHF. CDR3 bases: TGCGCCAGCAGCTTAAACAGGGCTGATTCACCCCTCCACTTT. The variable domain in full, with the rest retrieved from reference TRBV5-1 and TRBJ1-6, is KAGVTQTPRYLIKTRGQQVTLSCSPISGHRSVSWYQQTPGQGLQFLFEYFSETQRNKGNFPGRFSGRQFSNSRSEMNVSTLELGDSALYLCASSLNRADSPLHFGNGTRLTVT.

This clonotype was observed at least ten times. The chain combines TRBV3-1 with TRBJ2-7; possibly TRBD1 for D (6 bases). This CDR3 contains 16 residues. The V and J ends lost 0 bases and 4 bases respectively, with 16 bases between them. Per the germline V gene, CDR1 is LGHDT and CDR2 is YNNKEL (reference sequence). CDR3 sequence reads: CASSQDSEQGVYEQYF. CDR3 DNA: TGTGCCAGCAGCCAAGATTCTGAACAGGGCGTTTACGAGCAGTACTTC.

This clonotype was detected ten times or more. The CDR3: CASSPDTYEQYF. DNA for the CDR3: TGTGCCAGCAGTCCGGACACCTACGAGCAGTACTTC. The chain has TRBV12-3 or TRBV12-4 and TRBJ2-7; possibly TRBD1 for D (5 bases). Trimming cost V 5 bases and J 2 bases, with 7 bases left between them. CDR3 length equals 12 residues.

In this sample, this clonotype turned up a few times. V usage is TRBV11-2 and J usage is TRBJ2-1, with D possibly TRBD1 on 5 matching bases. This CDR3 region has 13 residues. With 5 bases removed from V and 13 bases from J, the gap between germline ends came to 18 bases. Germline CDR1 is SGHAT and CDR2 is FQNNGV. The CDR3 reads CASSQIRERGQFF. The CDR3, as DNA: TGTGCCAGCAGCCAGATTAGGGAAAGGGGACAGTTCTTC. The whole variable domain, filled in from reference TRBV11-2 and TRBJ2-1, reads EAGVAQSPRYKIIEKRQSVAFWCNPISGHATLYWYQQILGQGPKLLIQFQNNGVVDDSQLPKDRFSAERLKGVDSTLKIQPAKLEDSAVYLCASSQIRERGQFFGPGTRLTVL.

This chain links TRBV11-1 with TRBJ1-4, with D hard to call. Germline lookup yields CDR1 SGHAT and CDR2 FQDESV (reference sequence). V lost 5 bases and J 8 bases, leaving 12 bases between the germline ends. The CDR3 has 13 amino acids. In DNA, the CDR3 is TGTGCCAGCAGCCATGGACGCGGGGAAAAACTGTTTTTT. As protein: CASSHGRGEKLFF.

CDR3 amino acids: CASSPITRTGELFF. CDR3 bases: TGTGCCAGCAGCCCAATTACACGCACCGGGGAGCTGTTTTTT. This sequence joins TRBV11-2 and TRBJ2-2; D call uncertain. Germline V gene lookup returns CDR1 SGHAT and CDR2 FQNNGV. The V and J ends lost 5 bases and 4 bases respectively, with 11 bases between them. The CDR3 is 14 residues long. The whole variable domain, filled in from reference TRBV11-2 and TRBJ2-2, reads EAGVAQSPRYKIIEKRQSVAFWCNPISGHATLYWYQQILGQGPKLLIQFQNNGVVDDSQLPKDRFSAERLKGVDSTLKIQPAKLEDSAVYLCASSPITRTGELFFGEGSRLTVL.

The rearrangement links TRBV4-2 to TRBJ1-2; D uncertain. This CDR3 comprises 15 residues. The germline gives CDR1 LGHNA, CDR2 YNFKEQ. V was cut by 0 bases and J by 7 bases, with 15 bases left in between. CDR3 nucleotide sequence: TGTGCCAGCAGCCAAGATTGGAGGGCTGTCCCTGGCTACACCTTC. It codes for CASSQDWRAVPGYTF.

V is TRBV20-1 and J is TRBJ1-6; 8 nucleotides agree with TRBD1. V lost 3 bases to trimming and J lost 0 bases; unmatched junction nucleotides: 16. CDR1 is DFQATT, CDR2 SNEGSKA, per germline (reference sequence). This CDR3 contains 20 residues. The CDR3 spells CSASLRRGQAPSSYNSPLHF. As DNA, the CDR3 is TGCAGTGCTAGCCTTCGGCGGGGACAGGCCCCCAGCTCCTATAATTCACCCCTCCACTTT.

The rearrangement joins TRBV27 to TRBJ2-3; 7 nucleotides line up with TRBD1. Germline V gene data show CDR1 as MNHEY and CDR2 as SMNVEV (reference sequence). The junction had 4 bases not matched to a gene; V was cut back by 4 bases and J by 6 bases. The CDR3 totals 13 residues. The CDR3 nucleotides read TGTGCCAGCAGTTGGGGGACAGCCGATACGCAGTATTTT. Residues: CASSWGTADTQYF.

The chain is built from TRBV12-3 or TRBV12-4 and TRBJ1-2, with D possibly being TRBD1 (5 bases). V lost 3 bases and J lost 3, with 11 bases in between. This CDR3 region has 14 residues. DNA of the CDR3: TGTGCCAGCAGTTTCCAGGGCTTGCACTATGGCTACACCTTC. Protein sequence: CASSFQGLHYGYTF.

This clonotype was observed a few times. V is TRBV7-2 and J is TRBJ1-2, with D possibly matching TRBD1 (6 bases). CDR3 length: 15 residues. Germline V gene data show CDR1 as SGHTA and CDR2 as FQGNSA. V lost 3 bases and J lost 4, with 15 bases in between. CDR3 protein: CASSFGGGKTYGYTF. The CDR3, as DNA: TGTGCCAGCAGCTTTGGAGGGGGGAAAACCTATGGCTACACCTTC.

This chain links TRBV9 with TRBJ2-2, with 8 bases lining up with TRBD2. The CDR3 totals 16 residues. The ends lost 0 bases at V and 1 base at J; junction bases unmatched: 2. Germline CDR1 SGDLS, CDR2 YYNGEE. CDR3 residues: CASSVESGGNTGELFF. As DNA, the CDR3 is TGTGCCAGCAGCGTAGAAAGCGGGGGGAACACCGGGGAGCTGTTTTTT. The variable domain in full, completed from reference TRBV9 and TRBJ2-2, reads DSGVTQTPKHLITATGQRVTLRCSPRSGDLSVYWYQQSLDQGLQFLIQYYNGEERAKGNILERFSAQQFPDLHSELNLSSLELGDSALYFCASSVESGGNTGELFFGEGSRLTVL.

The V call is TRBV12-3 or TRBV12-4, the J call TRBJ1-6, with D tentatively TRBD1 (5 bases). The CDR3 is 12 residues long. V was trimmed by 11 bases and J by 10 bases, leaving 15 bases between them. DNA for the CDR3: TGTGCCTGCGGGCCAGGGCACTCACCCCTCCACTTT. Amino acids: CACGPGHSPLHF.

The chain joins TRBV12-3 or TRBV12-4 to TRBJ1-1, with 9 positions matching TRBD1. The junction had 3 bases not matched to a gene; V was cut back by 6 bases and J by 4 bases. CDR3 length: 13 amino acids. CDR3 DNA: TGTGCCAGCAGGGGGACAGGGTCCACTGAAGCTTTCTTT. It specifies CASRGTGSTEAFF.

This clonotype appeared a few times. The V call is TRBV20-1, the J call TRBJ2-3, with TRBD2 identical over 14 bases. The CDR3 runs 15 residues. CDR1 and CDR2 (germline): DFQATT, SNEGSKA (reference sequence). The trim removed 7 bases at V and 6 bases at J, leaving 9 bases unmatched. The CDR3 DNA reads TGCAGTGGGGCGACTAGCGGGGGGGCGTGGGATACGCAGTATTTT. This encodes CSGATSGGAWDTQYF.

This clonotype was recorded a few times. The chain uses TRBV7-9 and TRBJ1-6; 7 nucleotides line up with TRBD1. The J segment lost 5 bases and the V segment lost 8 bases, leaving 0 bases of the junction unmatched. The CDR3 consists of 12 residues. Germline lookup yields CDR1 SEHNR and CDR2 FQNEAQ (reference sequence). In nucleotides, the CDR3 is TGTGCCAGCGGACAGGATAATTCACCCCTCCACTTT. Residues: CASGQDNSPLHF.

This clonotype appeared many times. DNA for the CDR3: TGTGCCAGCAGTTTAGCCGGGGTGGCAGATACGCAGTATTTT. This encodes CASSLAGVADTQYF. This rearrangement joins TRBV12-3 or TRBV12-4 to TRBJ2-3; D may be TRBD2 (5 bases). This CDR3 spans 14 amino acids. The V end lost 0 bases, the J end lost 4 bases, and 8 bases lay between the germline ends.

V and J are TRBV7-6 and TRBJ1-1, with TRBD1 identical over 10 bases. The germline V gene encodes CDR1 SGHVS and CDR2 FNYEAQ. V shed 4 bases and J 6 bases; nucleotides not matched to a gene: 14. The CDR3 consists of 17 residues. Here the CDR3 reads CASSSSETGGGMAEAFF. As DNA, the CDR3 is TGTGCCAGCAGCTCTTCCGAGACAGGGGGCGGAATGGCTGAAGCTTTCTTT. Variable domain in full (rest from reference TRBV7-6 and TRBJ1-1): GAGVSQSPRYKVTKRGQDVALRCDPISGHVSLYWYRQALGQGPEFLTYFNYEAQQDKSGLPNDRFSAERPEGSISTLTIQRTEQRDSAMYRCASSSSETGGGMAEAFFGQGTRLTVV.

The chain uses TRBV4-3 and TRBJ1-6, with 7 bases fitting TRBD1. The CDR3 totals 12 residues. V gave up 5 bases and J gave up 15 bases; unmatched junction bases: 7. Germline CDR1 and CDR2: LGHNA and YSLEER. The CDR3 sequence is CASSAQQGSLHF. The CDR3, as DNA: TGCGCCAGCAGCGCCCAACAGGGGAGCCTCCACTTT.

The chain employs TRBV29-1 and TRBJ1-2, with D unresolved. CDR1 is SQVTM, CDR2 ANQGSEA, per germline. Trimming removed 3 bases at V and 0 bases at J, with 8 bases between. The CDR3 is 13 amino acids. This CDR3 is CSVEKGANYGYTF. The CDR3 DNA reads TGCAGCGTTGAGAAGGGAGCTAACTATGGCTACACCTTC.